Reported below is one T cell receptor beta chain. What it binds is unknown. Germline CDR1 is SGHRS and CDR2 is YFSETQ. CDR3 length: 16 amino acids. J gave up 8 bases and V 4 bases, and 13 bases lay outside the gene matches. This record belongs to a study of T cell responses to AZD1222 COVID-19 vaccine. Study-level results: Among AZD1222 vaccinees, only five or six were seropositive at baseline.

Here immunoSEQ multiplex PCR was the method, and the copy in TCRdb shows in-frame clones only, minus some. Of 130,000 or so clones listed, just over 90% are singletons. This TCR was recovered from an adult who received the AZD1222 COVID-19 vaccine. Sample: peripheral blood, taken 28 days after the second AZD1222 dose. This chain links TRBV5-1 with TRBJ1-4; 8 bases match TRBD1. The CDR3 is CASSLGRQGILEKLFF. For the CDR3, the DNA is TGCGCCAGCAGCCTAGGACGACAGGGGATTTTAGAAAAACTGTTTTTT.